The 22 T cell receptor beta chains below were found in one sample sequenced in a study of CD8 T cells in Susac syndrome (dated 2019 in TCRdb). The receptor library was made with the immunoSEQ multiplex PCR assay. RNA was extracted with the RNeasy kit and 0.5 to 1 ug was reverse transcribed using random hexamers. The public reads were run again by TCRdb, first through fastp at Q25 and then through MiXCR, and only productive beta chains were kept. A single entry per CDR3 protein holds the most common genes and DNA from its merged rows. Present in this sample are roughly 200,000 distinct CDR3 sequences, approximately 94% of which were seen just once. The ten largest make up 0.1% to 0.13% of the sample. Source material: CD4+ T cells from PBMCs. The source of these receptors is a human donor with Susac syndrome.

The chain is built from TRBV14 and TRBJ2-1; tentative D call: TRBD2 (5 bases). The germline V gene has CDR1 SGHDN and CDR2 FVKESK. V gave up 1 base and J gave up 2 bases, with 9 bases separating them. The CDR3 covers 15 residues. The CDR3 DNA sequence: TGTGCCAGCAGCCAAGTTCTGGGAGCCTACAATGAGCAGTTCTTC. Protein sequence: CASSQVLGAYNEQFF.

The chain employs TRBV7-2 and TRBJ1-3; D gene ambiguous. V lost 6 bases, J lost 4 bases, and 7 bases lay in between. This CDR3 region has 12 residues. The germline V gene has CDR1 SGHTA and CDR2 FQGNSA. The CDR3 DNA reads as TGTGCCAGCAGTGCCAGGGGAAACACCATATATTTT. Residues: CASSARGNTIYF.

The V gene is TRBV4-3, the J gene TRBJ1-5; unclear D gene. The CDR3 is 15 residues long. Per germline, CDR1 LGHNA and CDR2 YSLEER. V was pared by 0 bases and J by 6 bases, with 12 bases between. The CDR3 DNA sequence: TGCGCCAGCAGCCAAGATTGGGAGGGTGGTCAGCCCCAGCATTTT. Its protein product is CASSQDWEGGQPQHF.

The gene calls are TRBV20-1 and TRBJ2-5; D remains ambiguous. The germline V and J ends were trimmed by 3 bases and 7 bases, with 9 bases remaining between them. There are 11 residues in the CDR3. Germline lookup yields CDR1 DFQATT and CDR2 SNEGSKA (reference sequence). CDR3 in amino acids: CSASEERTQYF. DNA of the CDR3: TGCAGTGCTAGTGAGGAAAGGACCCAGTACTTC.

The J gene is TRBJ2-3, the V gene TRBV3-1; TRBD2 matches 7 bases. There are 15 residues in the CDR3. CDR1 LGHDT and CDR2 YNNKEL come from the germline V gene (reference sequence). With V trimmed by 1 base and J by 4 bases, 5 bases remained unmatched. CDR3 protein: CASSQGGLKADTQYF. The CDR3 DNA follows: TGTGCCAGCAGCCAAGGGGGACTAAAGGCAGATACGCAGTATTTT.

The chain carries TRBV6-6 and TRBJ2-5; no clear D gene. Germline V lookup: CDR1 MNHNY, CDR2 SVGAGI (reference sequence). This CDR3 is 15 amino acids long. V was shortened by 8 bases and J by 1 base, with 17 bases between the two germline ends. The CDR3 region has the DNA TGTGCCAGCCTCCCCCGATCGATAGGCCAAGAGACCCAGTACTTC. Amino acids: CASLPRSIGQETQYF.

The rearrangement uses TRBV2 and TRBJ2-7, with TRBD1 matching 8 bases. Germline assignment: CDR1 SNHLY and CDR2 FYNNEI. The CDR3 loop spans 14 amino acids. With 6 bases clipped from V and 3 bases from J, the junction kept 7 bases outside the gene matches. The chain's CDR3 is CASRQTGGSYEQYF. The CDR3 bases are TGTGCCAGCAGACAAACAGGGGGTAGCTACGAGCAGTACTTC.

The V and J genes are TRBV4-3 and TRBJ2-2; possibly TRBD1 for D (6 bases). The CDR3 runs 14 residues. Germline loops: CDR1 LGHNA, CDR2 YSLEER. V gave up 9 bases and J gave up 3 bases, with 14 bases separating them. The DNA of the CDR3 is TGCGCCAGTCGGCTGGGACAAGACACCGGGGAGCTGTTTTTT. Translation: CASRLGQDTGELFF.

The V gene is TRBV7-2, the J gene TRBJ2-5, with D uncertain. V was clipped by 3 bases and J by 2 bases, with 7 bases between them. Germline V gene lookup returns CDR1 SGHTA and CDR2 FQGNSA. This CDR3 comprises 13 residues. The CDR3: CASSFLVQETQYF. The DNA of the CDR3 is TGTGCCAGCAGCTTCTTGGTTCAAGAGACCCAGTACTTC.

The chain has TRBV2 and TRBJ1-5; D uncertain. The CDR3 covers 15 residues. CDR1 and CDR2 from the germline V gene are SNHLY and FYNNEI. V was shortened by 8 bases and J by 6 bases, with 20 bases between the two germline ends. This CDR3 is CASEATQARRQPQHF. The CDR3 DNA follows: TGTGCCAGCGAGGCAACCCAGGCAAGGCGTCAGCCCCAGCATTTT.

The rearrangement joins TRBV2 to TRBJ2-1, with 9 positions matching TRBD2. Germline V lookup: CDR1 SNHLY, CDR2 FYNNEI. V shed 6 bases, J shed 5 bases, and the junction held 8 bases outside the gene matches. This CDR3 is built from 15 residues. As DNA, the CDR3 is TGTGCCAGCAGCTACGAGCGGGGGGCCCACAATGAGCAGTTCTTC. This sequence encodes CASSYERGAHNEQFF.

J is TRBJ2-1 and V is TRBV18; 7 bases fit TRBD1. The germline V gene encodes CDR1 KGHSH and CDR2 LQKENI. J gave up 4 bases and V 3 bases, and 3 bases lay outside the gene matches. The CDR3 is 14 amino acids. The CDR3 sequence is CASSPATGYNEQFF. Here the CDR3 DNA reads TGTGCCAGCTCACCGGCGACAGGGTACAATGAGCAGTTCTTC.

The V call is TRBV29-1, the J call TRBJ2-3; D is possibly TRBD1 (5 bases). The CDR3 length is 13 residues. Trimming left V 5 bases short and J 0 bases short, with 9 bases between. Germline V gives CDR1 SQVTM, CDR2 ANQGSEA. CDR3 protein: CSVIRGSTDTQYF. CDR3 bases: TGCAGCGTTATAAGGGGTAGCACAGATACGCAGTATTTT.

V is TRBV20-1 and J is TRBJ2-5; maybe TRBD2 (5 bases). The CDR3 consists of 14 residues. Trimming stripped 0 bases from V and 5 bases from J, with 13 bases between. Germline V gene data show CDR1 as DFQATT and CDR2 as SNEGSKA (reference sequence). Here the CDR3 reads CSARDSGTGETQYF. CDR3 DNA sequence: TGCAGTGCTAGAGATAGTGGCACGGGGGAGACCCAGTACTTC.

The genes are TRBV7-9 and TRBJ2-3, with D tentatively TRBD1 (5 bases). This CDR3 has 14 residues. The ends were cut back, 7 bases at V and 1 base at J, with 12 bases in the middle. Germline-derived CDR1 and CDR2 are SEHNR and FQNEAQ (reference sequence). CDR3 sequence: CASTPRVRTDTQYF. CDR3 bases: TGTGCCAGCACCCCCAGGGTTCGCACAGATACGCAGTATTTT.

The V and J genes are TRBV5-1 and TRBJ1-5, with 9 bases fitting TRBD1. The V gene end was trimmed by 0 bases and the J gene end by 6 bases; junction bases not matched to a gene: 4. CDR3 length: 15 residues. The germline CDR1 and CDR2 sequences are SGHRS and YFSETQ. The CDR3 region is CASSLEGQGRQPQHF. The CDR3 DNA reads as TGCGCCAGCAGCTTGGAGGGACAGGGTCGTCAGCCCCAGCATTTT.

The chain employs TRBV29-1 and TRBJ1-2; tentatively, D is TRBD1 (5 bases). Deletions cut 0 bases from V and 0 bases from J, with 11 bases between. The CDR3 loop spans 15 amino acids. CDR1 SQVTM and CDR2 ANQGSEA come from the germline V gene. CDR3 sequence (DNA): TGCAGCGTTGAAGAACCCCCGGGGCCTAACTATGGCTACACCTTC. Translating it yields CSVEEPPGPNYGYTF.

The V and J genes are TRBV29-1 and TRBJ1-2, with D possibly TRBD1 on 6 matching bases. The V gene's germline CDR1 is SQVTM and CDR2 ANQGSEA. Deletions cut 7 bases from V and 6 bases from J, with 15 bases between. This CDR3 region has 12 residues. In DNA, the CDR3 is TGCAGCGGGGGGAAGGGGGTGGATGGCTACACCTTC. Protein product: CSGGKGVDGYTF.

The J gene is TRBJ2-3, the V gene TRBV20-1, with no clear D. V dropped 1 base and J dropped 2 bases, with 16 bases sitting between them. CDR3 length: 16 residues. Germline V CDR1 and CDR2: DFQATT, SNEGSKA (reference sequence). In DNA form, the CDR3 reads TGCAGTGCTAGAGCGGGTTTCCTCTACAACACAGATACGCAGTATTTT. This encodes CSARAGFLYNTDTQYF.

The chain is built from TRBV29-1 and TRBJ1-2; D perhaps matches TRBD1 (5 bases). CDR3 length equals 13 residues. CDR1 is SQVTM, CDR2 ANQGSEA, per germline. Trimming stripped 7 bases from V and 3 bases from J, with 15 bases between. CDR3 loop: CSATYTGDYGYTF. As DNA, the CDR3 is TGCAGCGCTACCTACACAGGTGACTATGGCTACACCTTC.

The chain recombines TRBV5-4 with TRBJ2-7; 9 positions agree with TRBD1. V lost 4 bases, J lost 2 bases, and 7 bases stayed unmatched. Germline CDR1 is SGHNT and CDR2 is YYREEE (reference sequence). CDR3 length: 15 residues. As DNA, the CDR3 is TGTGCCAGCAGCCGGCAGACAGGGGGGGCCTACGAGCAGTACTTC. It codes for CASSRQTGGAYEQYF.

The chain uses TRBV5-5 and TRBJ1-2; TRBD1 matches 11 bases. CDR1 and CDR2 (germline): SGHKS, YYEKEE (reference sequence). The CDR3 length is 14 residues. V lost 7 bases to trimming and J lost 3 bases; unmatched junction nucleotides: 5. The CDR3 spells CASADRGRDYGYTF. The CDR3 nucleotides are TGTGCCAGCGCGGACAGGGGGCGAGACTATGGCTACACCTTC.